This T cell receptor beta chain was sequenced for a study of cytomegalovirus exposure and HLA in healthy donors. Study outcomes and limitations: Later analysis identified 16,951 TCR beta sequences associated with HLA alleles, using a false discovery rate threshold of 0.05.

In the PCR, 60 Vbeta and 13 Jbeta primers were used. Sequenced by immunoSEQ multiplex PCR; TCRdb stores in-frame clones only, minus some. This table has some 120,000 clones, 15% appearing once. This clone turned up a few times. Its matching antigen is unknown. V was trimmed by 5 bases and J by 3 bases, leaving 19 bases between them. This CDR3 contains 16 residues. Germline-derived CDR1 and CDR2 are MDHEN and SYDVKM. The sample consisted of PBMCs. The chain employs TRBV28 and TRBJ1-1; D gene unclear. The TCR was taken from a woman younger than 30 in good health and CMV-seronegative. CDR3 amino acids: CASSPPPVGRDTEAFF. DNA of the CDR3: TGTGCCAGCAGTCCGCCCCCGGTCGGGAGGGACACTGAAGCTTTCTTT.